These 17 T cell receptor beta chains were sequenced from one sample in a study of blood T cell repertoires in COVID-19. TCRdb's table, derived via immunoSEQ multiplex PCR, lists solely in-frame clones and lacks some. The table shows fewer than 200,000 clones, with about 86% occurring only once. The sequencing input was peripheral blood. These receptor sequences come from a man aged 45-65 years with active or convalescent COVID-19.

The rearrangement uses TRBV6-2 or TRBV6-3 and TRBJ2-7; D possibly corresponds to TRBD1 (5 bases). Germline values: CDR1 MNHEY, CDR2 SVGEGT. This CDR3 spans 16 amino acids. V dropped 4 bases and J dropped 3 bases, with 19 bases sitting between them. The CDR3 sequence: CASSSISRTRHYEQYF. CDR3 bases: TGTGCCAGCAGTTCTATATCTAGGACACGGCACTACGAGCAGTACTTC.

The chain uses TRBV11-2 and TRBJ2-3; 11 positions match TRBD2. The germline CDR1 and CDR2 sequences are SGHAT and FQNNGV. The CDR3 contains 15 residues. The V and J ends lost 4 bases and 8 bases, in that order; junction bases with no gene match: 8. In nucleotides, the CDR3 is TGTGCCAGCAGCTCGATTAGCGGGAGGGCGGCTACGCAGTATTTT. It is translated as CASSSISGRAATQYF.

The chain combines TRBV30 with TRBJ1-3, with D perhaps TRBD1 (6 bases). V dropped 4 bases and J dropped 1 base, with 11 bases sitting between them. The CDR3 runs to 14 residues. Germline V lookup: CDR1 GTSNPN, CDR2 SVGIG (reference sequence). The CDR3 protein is CAWTGGLSGNTIYF. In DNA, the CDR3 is TGTGCCTGGACCGGGGGGCTTTCTGGAAACACCATATATTTT.

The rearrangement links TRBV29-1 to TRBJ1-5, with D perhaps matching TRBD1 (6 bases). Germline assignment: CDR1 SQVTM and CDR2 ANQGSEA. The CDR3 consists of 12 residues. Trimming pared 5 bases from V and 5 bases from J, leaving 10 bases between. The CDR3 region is CSVSGDDQPQHF. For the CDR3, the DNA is TGCAGCGTTTCAGGGGATGATCAGCCCCAGCATTTT.

The CDR3 is CASSIGKPDSQPQHF. The CDR3 DNA is TGTGCCAGTAGTATAGGGAAACCCGACAGTCAGCCCCAGCATTTT. The genes are TRBV19 and TRBJ1-5; a weak D match, TRBD1 (5 bases). The germline V gene has CDR1 LNHDA and CDR2 SQIVND (reference sequence). The length of the CDR3 is 15 residues. V lost 1 base, J lost 6 bases, and 13 bases lay in between.

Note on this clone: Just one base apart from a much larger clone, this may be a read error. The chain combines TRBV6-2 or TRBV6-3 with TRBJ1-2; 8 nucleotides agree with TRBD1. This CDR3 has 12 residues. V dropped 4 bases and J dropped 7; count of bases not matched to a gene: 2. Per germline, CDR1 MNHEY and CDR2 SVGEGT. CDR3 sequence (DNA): TGTGCCAGCAGTTGGGGACAGGCTGGCTACACCTTC. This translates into CASSWGQAGYTF.

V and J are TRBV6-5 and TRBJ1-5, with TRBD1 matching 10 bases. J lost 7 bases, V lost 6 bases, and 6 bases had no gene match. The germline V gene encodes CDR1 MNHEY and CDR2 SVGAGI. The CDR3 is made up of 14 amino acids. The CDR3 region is CASRTGGSGQPQHF. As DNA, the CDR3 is TGTGCCAGCAGGACAGGGGGCTCTGGGCAGCCCCAGCATTTT.

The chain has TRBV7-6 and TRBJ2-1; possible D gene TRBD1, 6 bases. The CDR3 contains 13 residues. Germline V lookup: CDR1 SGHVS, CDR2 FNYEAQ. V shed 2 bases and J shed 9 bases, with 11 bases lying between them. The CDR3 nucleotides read TGTGCCAGCAGCTTATCTTACAGGGTTGAGCAGTTCTTC. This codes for CASSLSYRVEQFF.

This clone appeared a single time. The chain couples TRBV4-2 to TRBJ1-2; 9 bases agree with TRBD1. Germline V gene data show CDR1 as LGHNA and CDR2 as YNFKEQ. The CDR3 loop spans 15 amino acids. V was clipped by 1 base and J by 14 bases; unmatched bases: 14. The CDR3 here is CASSQGDRDRDRRTF. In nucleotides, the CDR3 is TGTGCCAGCAGCCAAGGGGACCGGGACAGGGACCGTCGGACCTTC.

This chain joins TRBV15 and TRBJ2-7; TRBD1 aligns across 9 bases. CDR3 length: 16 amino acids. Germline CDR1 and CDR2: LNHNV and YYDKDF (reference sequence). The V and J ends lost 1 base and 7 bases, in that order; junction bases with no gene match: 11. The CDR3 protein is CATSRATGQGWGEQYF. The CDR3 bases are TGTGCCACCAGCAGAGCTACGGGACAGGGCTGGGGGGAGCAGTACTTC. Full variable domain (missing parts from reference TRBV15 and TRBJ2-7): DAMVIQNPRYQVTQFGKPVTLSCSQTLNHNVMYWYQQKSSQAPKLLFHYYDKDFNNEADTPDNFQSRRPNTSFCFLDIRSPGLGDTAMYLCATSRATGQGWGEQYFGPGTRLTVT.

This CDR3 reads CASSLERLRGNEQFF. The CDR3 DNA sequence: TGCGCCAGCAGCTTGGAACGCCTAAGGGGCAATGAGCAGTTCTTC. V is TRBV5-1 and J is TRBJ2-1, with a tentative D call TRBD1 (5 bases). From germline, CDR1 is SGHRS and CDR2 YFSETQ. This CDR3 has 15 residues. V lost 0 bases, J lost 6 bases, and 13 bases lay in between.

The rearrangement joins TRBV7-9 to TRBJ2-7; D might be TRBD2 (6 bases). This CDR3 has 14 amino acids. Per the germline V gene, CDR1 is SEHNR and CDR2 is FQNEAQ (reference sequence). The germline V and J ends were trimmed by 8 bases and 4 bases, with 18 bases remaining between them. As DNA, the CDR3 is TGTGCCAGCGTATCCGGGGGATTTGAGTACGAGCAGTACTTC. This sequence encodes CASVSGGFEYEQYF.

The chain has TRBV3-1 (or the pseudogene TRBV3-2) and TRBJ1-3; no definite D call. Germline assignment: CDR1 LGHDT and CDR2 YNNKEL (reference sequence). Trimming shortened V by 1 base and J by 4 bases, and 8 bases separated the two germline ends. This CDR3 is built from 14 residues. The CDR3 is CASSQGGSGNTIYF. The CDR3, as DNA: TGTGCCAGCAGCCAAGGAGGGAGCGGAAACACCATATATTTT.

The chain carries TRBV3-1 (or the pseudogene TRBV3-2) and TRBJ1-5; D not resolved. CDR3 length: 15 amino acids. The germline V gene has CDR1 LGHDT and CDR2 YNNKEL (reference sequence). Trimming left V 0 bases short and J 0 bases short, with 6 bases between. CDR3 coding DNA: TGTGCCAGCAGCCAAGATCAGAATAGCAATCAGCCCCAGCATTTT. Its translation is CASSQDQNSNQPQHF.

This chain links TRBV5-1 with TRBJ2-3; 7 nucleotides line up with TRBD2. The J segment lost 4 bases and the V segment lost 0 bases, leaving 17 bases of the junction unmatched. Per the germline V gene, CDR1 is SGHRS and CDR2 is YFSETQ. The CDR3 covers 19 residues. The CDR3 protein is CASSLVPSASGTLPDTQYF. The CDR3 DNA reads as TGCGCCAGCAGCTTGGTACCTTCGGCTAGCGGAACCCTCCCAGATACGCAGTATTTT.

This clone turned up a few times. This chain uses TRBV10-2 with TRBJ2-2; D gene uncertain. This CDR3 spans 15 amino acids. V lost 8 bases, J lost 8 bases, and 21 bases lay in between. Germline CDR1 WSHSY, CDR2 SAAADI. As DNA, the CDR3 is TGCGCCAGCGAAAAATCCCGGAGAAGCACGGGGGAGCTGTTTTTT. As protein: CASEKSRRSTGELFF.

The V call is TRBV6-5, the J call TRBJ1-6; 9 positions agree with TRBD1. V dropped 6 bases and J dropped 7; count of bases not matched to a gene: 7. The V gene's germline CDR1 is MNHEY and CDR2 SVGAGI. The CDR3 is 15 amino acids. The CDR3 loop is CASSRGQGFNSPLHF. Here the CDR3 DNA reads TGTGCCAGCAGCCGGGGACAGGGCTTCAATTCACCCCTCCACTTT.